The 18 T cell receptor beta chains reported below all come from one sample, sequenced in a study of blood T cells in healthy people across ages. Primers used in a second PCR of about 6 to 11 cycles were a sample-barcoded 5' primer and a J-beta primer mix. TCRdb re-called the 5' RACE reads with MiXCR, one entry per CDR3 protein. The table includes 780,000 or so distinct CDR3 sequences, 56% detected once. The sequenced material came from blood. All receptors derive from a man aged 40-49 years in good health.

The sample holds a few counts of this clonotype. The rearrangement joins TRBV29-1 to TRBJ2-5; D possibly corresponds to TRBD2 (5 bases). The CDR3 consists of 13 residues. V lost 5 bases, J lost 4 bases, and 14 bases lay in between. Germline V lookup: CDR1 SQVTM, CDR2 ANQGSEA. The CDR3 DNA is TGCAGCGTTTCTAGGCAGAGCGGAGAGACCCAGTACTTC. Translated, it gives CSVSRQSGETQYF.

This chain links TRBV28 with TRBJ2-4; 9 bases align to TRBD1. Gene TRBJ2-5 matches the end of the DNA better, so the J call may be wrong. The CDR3 consists of 17 residues. Looked up from germline, CDR1 is MDHEN and CDR2 is SYDVKM. CDR3 DNA sequence: TGTGCCAGCAGTCGCCTCGCCTCCACAGGGGGCGGATTGACCCAGTACTTC. Its protein is CASSRLASTGGGLTQYF.

This clonotype has a single count. V is TRBV11-3 and J is TRBJ2-7, with unresolved D. The germline gives CDR1 SGHNT, CDR2 YENEEA. V lost 2 bases and J 3 bases, leaving 8 bases between the germline ends. The CDR3 spans 13 residues. The CDR3 protein is CASSLILNYEQYF. The DNA of the CDR3 is TGTGCCAGCAGCTTAATCCTCAACTACGAGCAGTACTTC.

V usage is TRBV20-1 and J usage is TRBJ2-2; D is undetermined. This CDR3 has 12 amino acids. Germline CDR1 and CDR2: DFQATT and SNEGSKA (reference sequence). V dropped 4 bases and J dropped 2 bases, with 5 bases sitting between them. CDR3 nucleotides: TGCAGTGCTATCGTTAACACCGGGGAGCTGTTTTTT. It yields the protein CSAIVNTGELFF.

The J gene is TRBJ2-5, the V gene TRBV6-5; 11 nucleotides agree with TRBD1. With 6 bases clipped from V and 11 bases from J, the junction kept 8 bases outside the gene matches. Germline lookup yields CDR1 MNHEY and CDR2 SVGAGI. The CDR3 contains 13 residues. The chain's CDR3 is CASRGQGAWEQYF. CDR3 sequence (DNA): TGTGCCAGCAGAGGACAGGGGGCTTGGGAGCAGTACTTC.

The chain links TRBV20-1 to TRBJ1-1; possibly TRBD1 for D (6 bases). The germline V and J ends were trimmed by 5 bases and 5 bases, with 21 bases remaining between them. Germline CDR1 reads DFQATT; CDR2 reads SNEGSKA (reference sequence). The CDR3 contains 15 residues. CDR3 DNA sequence: TGCAGTGCTCCCGCCCGGCGAGGGGGTTGGACTGAAGCTTTCTTT. As protein: CSAPARRGGWTEAFF.

The J gene is TRBJ1-5, the V gene TRBV28; the D is unclear. Germline-derived CDR1 and CDR2 are MDHEN and SYDVKM. The V end lost 6 bases, the J end lost 5 bases, and 29 bases lay between the germline ends. The CDR3 has 19 amino acids. For the CDR3, the DNA is TGTGCCAGCAGCAGTCGTTTTGTTTTTTCCGACCTAATCTATCAGCCCCAGCATTTT. This codes for CASSSRFVFSDLIYQPQHF.

This clonotype was recorded a few times. V usage is TRBV28 and J usage is TRBJ2-7; D may be TRBD1 or TRBD2 (5 bases each). V was pared by 6 bases and J by 4 bases, with 13 bases between. This CDR3 contains 13 residues. CDR1 and CDR2 (germline): MDHEN, SYDVKM. CDR3 loop: CASRGVWTYEQYF. CDR3 nucleotide sequence: TGTGCCAGCAGGGGGGTGTGGACGTACGAGCAGTACTTC.

This chain connects TRBV21-1 to TRBJ2-7; the table's D call of TRBD1 was not tested on the DNA. TRBV21-1 is deemed a pseudogene. The length of the CDR3 is 18 residues. This CDR3 reads CASSKDRQYRPSSYEQYF. Here the CDR3 DNA reads TGTGCCAGCAGCAAAGACAGACAGTACAGGCCAAGCTCCTACGAGCAGTACTTC.

This clonotype was counted only a few times. The chain couples TRBV20-1 to TRBJ2-5, with 12 nucleotides matching TRBD2. The DNA end is more similar to TRBJ2-7, so the J call may be wrong. Germline CDR1 is DFQATT and CDR2 is SNEGSKA (reference sequence). The CDR3 contains 14 residues. The CDR3 bases are TGCAGTGCTTATGGGACTAGCGGGCGGTACGAGCAGTACTTC. Translation: CSAYGTSGRYEQYF.

The chain couples TRBV15 to TRBJ2-3; 9 bases agree with TRBD1. The length of the CDR3 is 16 residues. V was pared by 5 bases and J by 4 bases, with 10 bases of the junction left unmatched. CDR1 is LNHNV, CDR2 YYDKDF, per germline (reference sequence). CDR3 nucleotides: TGTGCCACCAGCTCCAGGTCCGGGACAGGGTCAGATACGCAGTATTTT. Its translation is CATSSRSGTGSDTQYF.

This rearrangement joins TRBV3-1 to TRBJ2-3; D perhaps matches TRBD2 (6 bases). There are 15 residues in the CDR3. The germline gives CDR1 LGHDT, CDR2 YNNKEL (reference sequence). The germline V and J ends were trimmed by 0 bases and 5 bases, with 12 bases remaining between them. The CDR3 loop reads CASSQEGGFGDTQYF. CDR3 coding DNA: TGTGCCAGCAGCCAAGAAGGAGGGTTTGGAGATACGCAGTATTTT.

This clonotype appeared a single time. The junction departs from the called germline gene at one end, perhaps through a read error. The rearrangement joins TRBV7-9 to TRBJ1-2; D may be TRBD1 (5 bases). This CDR3 has 13 residues. Germline loops: CDR1 SEHNR, CDR2 FQNEAQ (reference sequence). This CDR3 is CANSVAQGHGYTF. The CDR3 bases are TGTGCCAACAGCGTAGCGCAGGGTCATGGCTACACCTTC.

This clonotype was counted at least ten times. The chain carries TRBV10-3 and TRBJ2-3; D might be TRBD2 (6 bases). The CDR3 has 14 residues. Per the germline V gene, CDR1 is ENHRY and CDR2 is SYGVKD. V was cut by 3 bases and J by 2 bases, with 9 bases left in between. The DNA for the CDR3 is TGTGCCATCAGTGACGGGGACTTCACAGATACGCAGTATTTT. Translation gives CAISDGDFTDTQYF.

The genes are TRBV11-3 and TRBJ2-7; tentatively, D is TRBD2 (5 bases). The end of the DNA aligns better with TRBJ2-5, so the J call may be wrong. The germline V gene has CDR1 SGHNT and CDR2 YENEEA. This CDR3 contains 15 residues. CDR3 DNA sequence: TGTGCCAGCAGCTTAAGCGGAATTCGACGGGAGACCCAGTACTTC. Translating gives CASSLSGIRRETQYF.

This rearrangement joins TRBV13 to TRBJ1-1; 11 bases line up with TRBD1. From germline, CDR1 is PRHDT and CDR2 FYEKMQ (reference sequence). CDR3 length equals 18 residues. The V segment lost 6 bases and the J segment 0 bases; nucleotides outside the gene matches: 12. The CDR3 here is CASRYWLGQGGMNTEAFF. Written as DNA, the CDR3 is TGTGCCAGCAGATATTGGCTGGGACAGGGGGGAATGAACACTGAAGCTTTCTTT.

The V gene is TRBV28, the J gene TRBJ2-7, with 9 positions matching TRBD1. Germline CDR1 MDHEN, CDR2 SYDVKM. The CDR3 is 15 residues long. Trimming cost V 6 bases and J 2 bases; bases outside gene matches: 8. The CDR3 sequence: CASSPGQGYTYEQYF. DNA for the CDR3: TGTGCCAGCAGCCCGGGACAGGGCTATACCTACGAGCAGTACTTC.

The J gene is TRBJ2-1, the V gene TRBV7-2; maybe TRBD1 (6 bases). The germline CDR1 and CDR2 sequences are SGHTA and FQGNSA. The germline V and J ends were trimmed by 2 bases and 8 bases, with 13 bases remaining between them. This CDR3 contains 14 residues. CDR3 in amino acids: CASSLLLQGYEQFF. The CDR3 nucleotides are TGTGCCAGCAGCTTACTGTTACAGGGCTATGAGCAGTTCTTC.